These 14 T cell receptor beta chains came from one sample sequenced in a study of T cells after yellow fever vaccination. A single record per CDR3 protein comes from TCRdb applying MiXCR to the 5' RACE reads. The table has about 260,000 distinct CDR3 sequences, over 10% seen once. The starting material was CD4+ T cells sorted from PBMCs, obtained 45 days after the yellow fever booster vaccination. These TCRs come from a man younger than 40 who received the YFV17D yellow fever vaccine.

This clonotype turned up a few times. The chain recombines TRBV12-3 or TRBV12-4 with TRBJ2-1; 9 bases agree with TRBD1. V shed 6 bases, J shed 7 bases, and the junction held 16 bases outside the gene matches. The CDR3 has 17 residues. The chain's CDR3 is CASSFKPSGTGKNEQFF. In DNA, the CDR3 is TGTGCCAGCAGCTTTAAGCCCTCCGGGACAGGGAAGAATGAGCAGTTCTTC.

The chain has TRBV9 and TRBJ2-1; D call uncertain. This CDR3 is built from 14 residues. The ends were cut back, 0 bases at V and 5 bases at J, with 9 bases in the middle. Germline values: CDR1 SGDLS, CDR2 YYNGEE. The CDR3 reads CASSVGRDHNEQFF. The CDR3, as DNA: TGTGCCAGCAGCGTAGGGCGCGACCACAATGAGCAGTTCTTC.

This clonotype was detected many times. This chain uses TRBV5-1 with TRBJ2-3; no firm D call. Germline V gene sequence: CDR1 SGHRS, CDR2 YFSETQ. The CDR3 runs to 14 residues. V gave up 0 bases and J gave up 2 bases, with 7 bases separating them. CDR3 sequence: CASSLDSFTDTQYF. DNA of the CDR3: TGCGCCAGCAGCTTGGACAGTTTCACAGATACGCAGTATTTT.

This chain connects TRBV10-1 to TRBJ1-5; no reliable D call. V gave up 2 bases and J gave up 6 bases, with 8 bases separating them. The V gene's germline CDR1 is WNHNN and CDR2 SYGVQD (reference sequence). The CDR3 is 13 amino acids. In DNA, the CDR3 is TGCGCCAGCAGTGAGACACTACTTCAGCCCCAGCATTTT. It is translated as CASSETLLQPQHF.

The chain recombines TRBV7-2 with TRBJ2-2; 11 bases map to TRBD2. The CDR3 loop spans 15 amino acids. Germline loops: CDR1 SGHTA, CDR2 FQGNSA. The V segment lost 5 bases and the J segment 7 bases; nucleotides outside the gene matches: 6. The CDR3 is CASSQTSGIDGELFF. The CDR3 DNA is TGTGCCAGCAGCCAGACTAGCGGGATTGACGGGGAGCTGTTTTTT.

The chain has TRBV7-8 and TRBJ2-7; 10 bases map to TRBD2. J lost 3 bases, V lost 6 bases, and 11 bases had no gene match. The CDR3 consists of 16 residues. Per the germline V gene, CDR1 is SGHVS and CDR2 is FQNEAQ. The CDR3 nucleotides are TGTGCCAGCAGTGCCCGGACAGCTAGCGGGAGCTACGAGCAGTACTTC. Translation: CASSARTASGSYEQYF.

The chain recombines TRBV5-5 with TRBJ2-5; tentatively, D is TRBD1 (6 bases). The V and J ends lost 3 bases and 2 bases respectively, with 14 bases between them. Germline-derived CDR1 and CDR2 are SGHKS and YYEKEE (reference sequence). The CDR3 is made up of 15 amino acids. This CDR3 is CASSSNPGVQETQYF. Here the CDR3 DNA reads TGTGCCAGCAGCTCAAACCCAGGGGTGCAAGAGACCCAGTACTTC.

The genes are TRBV10-3 and TRBJ2-5, with 9 positions matching TRBD1. The CDR3 consists of 15 residues. Germline V gene data show CDR1 as ENHRY and CDR2 as SYGVKD. The V gene end was trimmed by 8 bases and the J gene end by 4 bases; junction bases not matched to a gene: 11. This chain's CDR3 is CAIRSGDRVRETQYF. CDR3 nucleotide sequence: TGTGCCATCCGCTCGGGGGACAGGGTTAGAGAGACCCAGTACTTC.

This clonotype was observed a few times. This chain uses TRBV25-1 with TRBJ2-3, with 12 bases identical to TRBD2. The CDR3 is 17 amino acids. The V gene end was trimmed by 3 bases and the J gene end by 2 bases; junction bases not matched to a gene: 6. Germline CDR1 and CDR2: MGHDK and SYGVNS. CDR3 protein: CASSERTSGDHTDTQYF. The CDR3 DNA is TGTGCCAGCAGTGAGCGGACTAGCGGGGATCACACAGATACGCAGTATTTT.

In this sample, this clonotype turned up a few times. The J gene is TRBJ2-5, the V gene TRBV7-2, with D unresolved. With 1 base removed from V and 9 bases from J, the gap between germline ends came to 18 bases. From germline, CDR1 is SGHTA and CDR2 FQGNSA. This CDR3 contains 15 residues. Here the CDR3 DNA reads TGTGCCAGCAGCTTAGGGCAGCCTTGGCAAGGAGCCCAGTACTTC. Its translation: CASSLGQPWQGAQYF.

The table lists this clonotype with a few counts. V gene TRBV20-1 combines with J gene TRBJ2-7; D is undetermined. This CDR3 is 15 amino acids long. In germline, CDR1 is DFQATT, CDR2 SNEGSKA (reference sequence). V dropped 2 bases and J dropped 3 bases, with 17 bases sitting between them. CDR3 bases: TGCAGTGCTAGACCTTATGGGCCTCGAAGCTACGAGCAGTACTTC. Its translation is CSARPYGPRSYEQYF.

This clonotype showed up just a few times. The genes are TRBV20-1 and TRBJ2-1, with 8 nucleotides matching TRBD1. The germline V gene has CDR1 DFQATT and CDR2 SNEGSKA (reference sequence). The CDR3 consists of 11 residues. V gave up 3 bases and J gave up 12 bases; unmatched junction bases: 4. CDR3: CSASTGTGQFF. For the CDR3, the DNA is TGCAGTGCTAGTACCGGGACAGGGCAGTTCTTC.

The table lists this clonotype with many counts. This chain joins TRBV20-1 and TRBJ2-2; D gene uncertain. The CDR3 totals 14 residues. Germline assignment: CDR1 DFQATT and CDR2 SNEGSKA (reference sequence). The V and J ends lost 5 bases and 3 bases respectively, with 13 bases between them. Here the CDR3 reads CSAPRPTHTGELFF. DNA for the CDR3: TGCAGTGCTCCCCGTCCGACCCACACCGGGGAGCTGTTTTTT.

This clonotype was counted a few times. The chain joins TRBV6-5 to TRBJ2-6; perhaps TRBD2 as D (5 bases). The CDR3 totals 17 residues. Trimming removed 2 bases at V and 0 bases at J, with 11 bases between. From germline, CDR1 is MNHEY and CDR2 SVGAGI. Written as DNA, the CDR3 is TGTGCCAGCAGTTACAGCGGACGAGGCTCTGGGGCCAACGTCCTGACTTTC. Translated: CASSYSGRGSGANVLTF.